This T cell receptor (beta chain) is from a study of CD8 T cells in ankylosing spondylitis. The study's findings and limits: Some motif variants were previously reported in reactive arthritis synovial fluid and blood. Blood of patients with ankylosing spondylitis appeared to be characterized by a TCR beta motif of about 8 highly homologous variants. Clones linked to disease were reported to show significant enrichment in matched ankylosing spondylitis synovial fluid. Clones linked to disease, bearing a CD8+ phenotype, were relatively rare in peripheral blood.

In its sample, this clonotype was seen a few times. What it recognizes is unknown. The TCR beta libraries were generated through quantitative 5'-RACE incorporating molecular barcodes. TCRdb re-analysed the 5' RACE reads in MiXCR, keeping a single row per CDR3 protein. The repertoire has about 750,000 distinct CDR3 sequences, about 20% of them found once; the top ten carry 15% to 20%. The sequence derives from a male donor with ankylosing spondylitis. The sequenced sample consisted of blood, either unsorted or a sorted T cell fraction (not recorded which).

CDR3 sequence reads: CASSRGEPSSTPNTEAFF. In nucleotides, the CDR3 is TGTGCCAGCAGTCGCGGGGAGCCCTCTTCGACCCCTAACACTGAAGCTTTCTTT. V is TRBV2 and J is TRBJ1-1; the D is unclear. Germline CDR1 is SNHLY and CDR2 is FYNNEI. CDR3 size: 18 residues. Trimming left V 5 bases short and J 2 bases short, with 24 bases between.